What follows are 26 T cell receptor beta chains derived from one specimen sequenced in a study of shared clonotypes between healthy human individuals. Profiling relied on immunoSEQ multiplex PCR, and the TCRdb table lists in-frame clones only, not all of them. The table has roughly 1 million clones, roughly 80% seen once; the top ten hold roughly 1.4%. Sequenced material: memory CD4+ T cells sorted from blood. Subset denoted: CD45RA-negative fraction. The receptors originated from a man aged 18 to 29 in good health.

This sequence joins TRBV27 and TRBJ2-7; 9 bases map to TRBD1. Germline trimming cut 7 bases from V and 0 bases from J; bases unmatched to any gene: 10. This CDR3 spans 16 amino acids. The germline V gene encodes CDR1 MNHEY and CDR2 SMNVEV (reference sequence). The CDR3 here is CASTPRGQGNSYEQYF. The CDR3 region has the DNA TGTGCCAGCACCCCCCGAGGACAGGGGAACTCCTACGAGCAGTACTTC.

With regard to this clone: The junction departs from germline at one end; a sequencing error may be responsible. The chain uses TRBV6-1 and TRBJ2-6; 11 nucleotides agree with TRBD1. This CDR3 contains 17 residues. Germline V gene data show CDR1 as MNHNS and CDR2 as SASEGT. The DNA for the CDR3 is TGTGCCAGCAGTCAAGGACAGGGGGCTACTGGAGCCAACGTCCTGACTTTC. This gives the protein CASSQGQGATGANVLTF.

The chain carries TRBV7-9 and TRBJ1-2; a possible D gene is TRBD1 (5 bases). Looked up from germline, CDR1 is SEHNR and CDR2 is FQNEAQ (reference sequence). The V end lost 5 bases, the J end lost 8 bases, and 12 bases lay between the germline ends. CDR3 length equals 12 residues. CDR3 sequence: CASSPVGEGYTF. In DNA, the CDR3 is TGTGCCAGCAGCCCCGTAGGGGAAGGCTACACCTTC.

The chain is built from TRBV29-1 and TRBJ2-3; D is unresolved. Per germline, CDR1 SQVTM and CDR2 ANQGSEA. Between the trimmed V and J ends, which lost 1 base and 5 bases, there was a span of 4 bases. The CDR3 covers 11 residues. The CDR3 region is CSVEVGDTQYF. The CDR3 DNA is TGCAGCGTTGAAGTAGGAGATACGCAGTATTTT.

The sample holds a few counts of this clone. The V and J genes are TRBV7-8 and TRBJ2-5; D remains unclear. V was cut by 5 bases and J by 0 bases, with 13 bases left in between. Germline V gene sequence: CDR1 SGHVS, CDR2 FQNEAQ. The CDR3 runs 15 residues. In DNA form, the CDR3 reads TGTGCCAGCAGCCCTCGGCTCACCAACCAAGAGACCCAGTACTTC. This codes for CASSPRLTNQETQYF.

The gene calls are TRBV5-8 and TRBJ1-5; no clear D gene. Trimming stripped 2 bases from V and 4 bases from J, with 10 bases between. The CDR3 sequence is 14 residues long. CDR1 and CDR2 (germline): SGHTS, YDEGEE. CDR3 sequence: CASSFLSVNQPQHF. CDR3 nucleotide sequence: TGTGCCAGCAGCTTCTTGTCAGTAAATCAGCCCCAGCATTTT.

This clone was detected only once. The chain uses TRBV2 and TRBJ2-3; D possibly corresponds to TRBD2 (6 bases). The germline V gene has CDR1 SNHLY and CDR2 FYNNEI. The V gene lost 8 bases and the J gene lost 3 bases, with 18 bases spanning the gap. The length of the CDR3 is 15 residues. Here the CDR3 reads CASGAAGFKTDTQYF. CDR3 DNA sequence: TGTGCCAGCGGTGCCGCGGGGTTTAAAACAGATACGCAGTATTTT.

This clone was seen only a few times. In DNA, the CDR3 is TGTGCCAGCAGTGGGGGCAGCAGCCCTTCCACAGATACGCAGTATTTT. Amino acid sequence: CASSGGSSPSTDTQYF. The chain has TRBV6-1 and TRBJ2-3; D possibly corresponds to TRBD1 (5 bases). Germline V gives CDR1 MNHNS, CDR2 SASEGT. The CDR3 totals 16 residues. V dropped 4 bases and J dropped 2 bases, with 16 bases sitting between them.

V is TRBV7-8 and J is TRBJ2-1; 7 bases are a match to TRBD2. The CDR3 contains 16 residues. Germline V gene sequence: CDR1 SGHVS, CDR2 FQNEAQ. Trimming at V came to 2 bases and at J to 2 bases, leaving 6 bases not matched to a gene. The CDR3, as DNA: TGTGCCAGCAGCTTATGGGGACTACTCACCTACAATGAGCAGTTCTTC. Protein product: CASSLWGLLTYNEQFF.

V and J are TRBV5-1 and TRBJ2-5; D gene uncertain. Per germline, CDR1 SGHRS and CDR2 YFSETQ. The CDR3 totals 14 residues. The V end lost 6 bases, the J end lost 2 bases, and 14 bases lay between the germline ends. CDR3 loop: CASKGPFHQETQYF. DNA of the CDR3: TGCGCCAGCAAGGGCCCCTTCCATCAAGAGACCCAGTACTTC.

This clone has only one observation. V and J are TRBV18 and TRBJ1-1; D is uncertain. Germline V CDR1 and CDR2: KGHSH, LQKENI. CDR3 length: 15 amino acids. V lost 1 base and J lost 1, with 10 bases in between. The DNA of the CDR3 is TGTGCCAGCTCACCACGGCTGGGTTGGAACACTGAAGCTTTCTTT. The encoded protein is CASSPRLGWNTEAFF.

The chain employs TRBV5-1 and TRBJ2-7; 7 bases match TRBD1. Per germline, CDR1 SGHRS and CDR2 YFSETQ. CDR3 size: 15 residues. V trimming: 1 base; J trimming: 2 bases; junction bases outside the gene matches: 6. The CDR3 here is CASSLMAGGPYEQYF. The CDR3 nucleotides are TGCGCCAGCAGCTTGATGGCAGGGGGTCCCTACGAGCAGTACTTC. The full variable domain, completed using reference TRBV5-1 and TRBJ2-7, is KAGVTQTPRYLIKTRGQQVTLSCSPISGHRSVSWYQQTPGQGLQFLFEYFSETQRNKGNFPGRFSGRQFSNSRSEMNVSTLELGDSALYLCASSLMAGGPYEQYFGPGTRLTVT.

The genes are TRBV4-1 and TRBJ2-1; 12 bases match TRBD2. V shed 0 bases and J 10 bases; nucleotides not matched to a gene: 4. Germline assignment: CDR1 MGHRA and CDR2 YSYEKL. The CDR3 has 15 amino acids. DNA of the CDR3: TGCGCCAGCAGCCAAGATACTAGCGGGAGGTACGAGCAGTTCTTC. Residues: CASSQDTSGRYEQFF.

This chain uses TRBV7-9 with TRBJ2-7, with 10 bases lining up with TRBD2. This CDR3 is 14 amino acids long. Trimming at V came to 5 bases and at J to 4 bases, leaving 5 bases not matched to a gene. Germline V gene sequence: CDR1 SEHNR, CDR2 FQNEAQ (reference sequence). CDR3 loop: CASSRAGGTYEQYF. The CDR3 nucleotides read TGTGCCAGCAGCCGAGCGGGAGGGACGTACGAGCAGTACTTC.

The chain is built from TRBV5-5 and TRBJ1-1; TRBD1 might be the D (6 bases). From germline, CDR1 is SGHKS and CDR2 YYEKEE (reference sequence). Deletions cut 3 bases from V and 5 bases from J, with 14 bases between. The CDR3 has 14 amino acids. CDR3 DNA sequence: TGTGCCAGCAGCTCCAGGGGAGTGGGGACTGAAGCTTTCTTT. This gives the protein CASSSRGVGTEAFF. The whole variable domain, remainder taken from reference TRBV5-5 and TRBJ1-1, is DAGVTQSPTHLIKTRGQQVTLRCSPISGHKSVSWYQQVLGQGPQFIFQYYEKEERGRGNFPDRFSARQFPNYSSELNVNALLLGDSALYLCASSSRGVGTEAFFGQGTRLTVV.

For the CDR3, the DNA is TGTGCCAGCAGCTTTGGACCCGCCGGACTTCCAAATCAGCCCCAGCATTTT. Protein product: CASSFGPAGLPNQPQHF. This sequence joins TRBV7-2 and TRBJ1-5; D is undetermined. CDR1 SGHTA and CDR2 FQGNSA come from the germline V gene. V lost 3 bases to trimming and J lost 4 bases, with 19 bases between them. The CDR3 length is 17 residues.

CDR3 loop: CASSLGTVVSYGYTF. The CDR3 DNA reads TGTGCCAGCAGCTTAGGGACCGTCGTCAGCTATGGCTACACCTTC. This chain connects TRBV11-2 to TRBJ1-2; D remains ambiguous. The CDR3 consists of 15 residues. From germline, CDR1 is SGHAT and CDR2 FQNNGV. V shed 1 base and J shed 4 bases, with 13 bases lying between them.

This chain uses TRBV7-4 with TRBJ1-5; D gene ambiguous. Trimming left V 4 bases short and J 9 bases short, with 10 bases between. The CDR3 spans 12 residues. In germline, CDR1 is SGHVT, CDR2 SQSDAQ. The CDR3 DNA follows: TGTGCCAGCAGCTCCCAGCGGGGGCCCCAGCATTTT. It codes for CASSSQRGPQHF.

On this clone: Other DNA sequences in this sample translate to the same CDR3. In DNA form, the CDR3 reads TGCAGCGTTGACGCGGGAGAAGAGACCCAGTACTTC. Its translation: CSVDAGEETQYF. The chain carries TRBV29-1 and TRBJ2-5; 7 bases align to TRBD2. The V gene end was trimmed by 3 bases and the J gene end by 3 bases; junction bases not matched to a gene: 1. CDR3 length: 12 residues. Germline CDR1 reads SQVTM; CDR2 reads ANQGSEA.

V and J are TRBV7-9 and TRBJ2-1; TRBD2 matches at 7 bases. CDR1 is SEHNR and CDR2 is FQNEAQ in the germline V gene (reference sequence). With 1 base clipped from V and 10 bases from J, the junction kept 10 bases outside the gene matches. The CDR3 has 15 residues. Here the CDR3 reads CASSLGRSGEMEQFF. In nucleotides, the CDR3 is TGTGCCAGCAGCTTAGGTCGGAGCGGGGAGATGGAGCAGTTCTTC.

V is TRBV30 and J is TRBJ2-1; D remains ambiguous. Trimming shortened V by 4 bases and J by 1 base, and 14 bases separated the two germline ends. Per germline, CDR1 GTSNPN and CDR2 SVGIG (reference sequence). The CDR3 is 15 amino acids. This CDR3 is CAWKKAWESYNEQFF. CDR3 nucleotides: TGTGCCTGGAAAAAGGCCTGGGAATCCTACAATGAGCAGTTCTTC.

The V call is TRBV28, the J call TRBJ2-1; D not certain. CDR1 is MDHEN, CDR2 SYDVKM, per germline. V was pared by 1 base and J by 4 bases, with 11 bases between. CDR3 size: 15 residues. In DNA form, the CDR3 reads TGTGCCAGCAGTTTATCCAGCGCTTATTACAATGAGCAGTTCTTC. Its protein is CASSLSSAYYNEQFF.

The genes are TRBV10-1 and TRBJ1-6; no clear D. The germline V gene encodes CDR1 WNHNN and CDR2 SYGVQD (reference sequence). The CDR3 loop spans 14 amino acids. V lost 2 bases and J 2 bases, leaving 4 bases between the germline ends. The DNA for the CDR3 is TGCGCCAGCAGTGAGAATCCCTATAATTCACCCCTCCACTTT. Its protein is CASSENPYNSPLHF.

The chain carries TRBV10-3 and TRBJ2-2, with 10 bases that match TRBD1. Trimming took 3 bases from V and 6 from J; bases not matched to a gene: 1. Per germline, CDR1 ENHRY and CDR2 SYGVKD. This CDR3 is 14 amino acids long. In DNA, the CDR3 is TGTGCCATCAGTGACGACAGGGGGCCCGGGGAGCTGTTTTTT. Translation: CAISDDRGPGELFF.

The chain joins TRBV19 to TRBJ1-4; a weak D match, TRBD1 (5 bases). V lost 5 bases to trimming and J lost 2 bases, with 15 bases between them. CDR1 and CDR2 (germline): LNHDA, SQIVND (reference sequence). This CDR3 comprises 16 residues. Here the CDR3 reads CASSEPRGMTNEKLFF. CDR3 bases: TGTGCCAGTAGTGAGCCACGGGGGATGACTAATGAAAAACTGTTTTTT.

This sequence joins TRBV28 and TRBJ2-4; TRBD1 matches at 8 bases. The CDR3 extends over 15 amino acids. After removal of 3 bases from V and 6 bases from J, the junction contained 7 bases not matched to a gene. Germline V gives CDR1 MDHEN, CDR2 SYDVKM. The CDR3 sequence: CASSFGQGAANIQYF. In DNA, the CDR3 is TGTGCCAGCAGTTTCGGGCAGGGGGCCGCAAACATTCAGTACTTC.